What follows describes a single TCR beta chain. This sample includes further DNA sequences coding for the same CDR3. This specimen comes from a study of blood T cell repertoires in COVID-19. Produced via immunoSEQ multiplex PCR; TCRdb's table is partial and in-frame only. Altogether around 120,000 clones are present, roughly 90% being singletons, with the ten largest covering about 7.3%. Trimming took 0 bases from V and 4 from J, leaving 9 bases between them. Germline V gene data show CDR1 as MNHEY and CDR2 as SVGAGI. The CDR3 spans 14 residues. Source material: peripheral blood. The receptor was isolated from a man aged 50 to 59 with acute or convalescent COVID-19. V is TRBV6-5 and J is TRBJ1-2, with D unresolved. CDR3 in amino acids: CASSYSRAPYGYTF. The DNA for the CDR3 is TGTGCCAGCAGTTACTCGAGGGCCCCCTATGGCTACACCTTC.